The entry below gives a single TCR beta chain sequence along with its context. Its antigen is as yet unknown. The table came from immunoSEQ multiplex PCR; TCRdb's copy has only in-frame clones and leaves some out. The sample has 28,000 or so clones; around four fifths are singletons. The data stem from a study of PD-1 blockade in classical Hodgkin lymphoma. As for the study in general: Each patient was given nivolumab 3 mg/kg through a vein every 2 weeks.

Study observations and caveats: Partial responders and progressors had significantly lower baseline TCR diversity. The study reported lower baseline TCR diversity in newly diagnosed patients than in healthy donors.

J gave up 7 bases and V 2 bases, and 7 bases lay outside the gene matches. This CDR3 contains 17 residues. Germline CDR1 and CDR2: LGHNA and YNFKEQ. As to time point: cycle 4 day 1 (C4D1), after more than five weeks of nivolumab. Each of the patients experienced relapse following autologous stem cell transplantation, and their brentuximab vedotin exposure differed. V is TRBV4-2 and J is TRBJ2-2; 13 nucleotides align to TRBD2. The starting material was peripheral blood mononuclear cells (PBMCs), obtained before the fourth cycle of nivolumab. The receptor comes from a human donor with classical Hodgkin lymphoma. CDR3 protein: CASSQTSGRAEGGELFF. As DNA, the CDR3 is TGTGCCAGCAGCCAAACTAGCGGGAGGGCCGAGGGCGGGGAGCTGTTTTTT.